The T cell receptor beta chain under discussion was sequenced for a study of T cell responses to AZD1222 COVID-19 vaccine. Regarding the study as a whole: Spike-specific TCR breadth and depth grew following two AZD1222 doses. Close to half of all spike-specific TCRs reportedly target regions of the variants that are unmutated. Donors were largely white British and mainly female; clonal diversity was possibly underestimated. Sampling captured repertoires only after the peak T cell response.

Sequenced by immunoSEQ multiplex PCR; TCRdb stores in-frame clones only, minus some. The sample lists 120,000 or so clones, about 91% occurring once. This CDR3 is built from 17 residues. The germline CDR1 and CDR2 sequences are SGHDT and YYEEEE. J lost 4 bases, V lost 3 bases, and 14 bases had no gene match. Of note for this clone: Antigen: not known.

The sample in question was peripheral blood, obtained on day 0 of AZD1222 vaccination. The TCR sequence derives from an adult in good health. The rearrangement joins TRBV5-6 to TRBJ1-2, with 8 bases aligning to TRBD1. CDR3 in DNA: TGTGCCAGCAGCTGGTGGGACAGGCAAAGATGGGTCTATGGCTACACCTTC. As protein: CASSWWDRQRWVYGYTF.